The present entry profiles one TCR beta chain with its context. No antigen is known for it. V gave up 4 bases and J gave up 3 bases, with 15 bases separating them. Germline assignment: CDR1 SGDLS and CDR2 YYNGEE. The CDR3 totals 15 residues. Data came from immunoSEQ multiplex PCR; TCRdb stores just in-frame clones and leaves some out. The sample lists around 50,000 clones, 65% to 90% occurring once. The data stem from a study of early stage breast cancer tumors. The overall study: Most invasive tumors, about 80% of the 16, were ER+/PR+/HER2-.

Study-level points and caveats: Tumors had about 2.3-fold higher T cell density than normal breast.

The chain employs TRBV9 and TRBJ2-3; the D is unclear. This clonotype originated in a person aged 50-59 years with breast cancer. Sequencing was done on a sample of blood. The CDR3 sequence: CASSLLYDSTDTQYF. CDR3 DNA: TGTGCCAGCAGCTTACTTTACGACTCGACAGATACGCAGTATTTT.